A single sample is the source of the 17 T cell receptor beta chains below, sequenced in a study of blood T cell repertoires in COVID-19. TCRdb's copy holds only in-frame clones and misses some; the assay was immunoSEQ multiplex PCR. The data hold approximately 110,000 clones, with 85% observed a single time. Sequences were obtained from peripheral blood. Receptor source: a woman older than 75 with COVID-19, enrolled during active disease.

The chain has TRBV21-1 and TRBJ2-1; TRBD1 was called by the table and not checked on the DNA. TRBV21-1 represents a pseudogene. The CDR3 is 16 amino acids. The CDR3 DNA reads as TGTGCCAGCAGCAATGTGGACAGCCTCTCCTACAATGAGCAGTTCTTC. It yields the protein CASSNVDSLSYNEQFF.

The genes are TRBV5-4 and TRBJ1-2; D gene ambiguous. This CDR3 has 14 amino acids. V dropped 4 bases and J dropped 1 base, with 11 bases sitting between them. CDR1 SGHNT and CDR2 YYREEE come from the germline V gene (reference sequence). The CDR3 DNA reads TGTGCCAGCAGCAGCCCACGGGGTAACTATGGCTACACCTTC. Translating it yields CASSSPRGNYGYTF.

This chain uses TRBV18 with TRBJ2-7; 8 nucleotides match TRBD2. Germline V lookup: CDR1 KGHSH, CDR2 LQKENI. The CDR3 runs to 15 residues. V dropped 3 bases and J dropped 3; count of bases not matched to a gene: 7. CDR3 in DNA: TGTGCCAGCTCACCGACTAGCGCCCTCAACTACGAGCAGTACTTC. Translation gives CASSPTSALNYEQYF. The full variable domain, completed using reference TRBV18 and TRBJ2-7, is NAGVMQNPRHLVRRRGQEARLRCSPMKGHSHVYWYRQLPEEGLKFMVYLQKENIIDESGMPKERFSAEFPKEGPSILRIQQVVRGDSAAYFCASSPTSALNYEQYFGPGTRLTVT.

The chain recombines TRBV5-4 with TRBJ1-2; tentative D call: TRBD1 (5 bases). Germline CDR1 and CDR2: SGHNT and YYREEE (reference sequence). This CDR3 is built from 12 residues. Trimming took 4 bases from V and 9 from J, leaving 13 bases between them. The CDR3 region has the DNA TGTGCCAGCAGCAGAGGACAAAAGAGCTACACCTTC. Encoded protein: CASSRGQKSYTF.

The chain recombines TRBV7-6 with TRBJ2-1; 8 nucleotides align to TRBD1. The CDR3 contains 16 residues. The trim removed 1 base at V and 0 bases at J, leaving 2 bases unmatched. The V gene's germline CDR1 is SGHVS and CDR2 FNYEAQ. CDR3 nucleotides: TGTGCCAGCAGCTTAGTTGGGACAGGCTCCTACAATGAGCAGTTCTTC. Translated, it gives CASSLVGTGSYNEQFF.

With regard to this clone: Other nucleotide sequences from this sample produce the same CDR3. The rearrangement links TRBV28 to TRBJ2-1; TRBD2 aligns across 9 bases. Germline V CDR1 and CDR2: MDHEN, SYDVKM. There are 15 residues in the CDR3. J gave up 0 bases and V 6 bases, and 3 bases lay outside the gene matches. The CDR3 reads CASSRSGSSYNEQFF. The CDR3 coding sequence is TGTGCCAGCAGCCGTAGCGGGAGCTCCTACAATGAGCAGTTCTTC. Drawing the rest from reference TRBV28 and TRBJ2-1, the complete variable domain is DVKVTQSSRYLVKRTGEKVFLECVQDMDHENMFWYRQDPGLGLRLIYFSYDVKMKEKGDIPEGYSVSREKKERFSLILESASTNQTSMYLCASSRSGSSYNEQFFGPGTRLTVL.

The chain has TRBV29-1 and TRBJ2-1; 8 bases match TRBD2. CDR3 length equals 13 residues. Trimming cost V 4 bases and J 6 bases; bases outside gene matches: 5. Germline CDR1 SQVTM, CDR2 ANQGSEA. The CDR3 loop reads CSVVVAGTNEQFF. CDR3 nucleotides: TGCAGCGTTGTAGTAGCGGGAACCAATGAGCAGTTCTTC.

This chain connects TRBV5-1 to TRBJ2-2; D may be TRBD1 (5 bases). The length of the CDR3 is 14 residues. Germline CDR1 SGHRS, CDR2 YFSETQ. Deletions cut 5 bases from V and 5 bases from J, with 13 bases between. The DNA for the CDR3 is TGCGCCAGCAGAGAGCAGGGAAGTACCGGGGAGCTGTTTTTT. It codes for CASREQGSTGELFF.

The chain is built from TRBV7-9 and TRBJ2-3, with a possible D match to TRBD2 (6 bases). V was trimmed by 9 bases and J by 0 bases, leaving 10 bases between them. The CDR3 length is 13 residues. Germline V gives CDR1 SEHNR, CDR2 FQNEAQ (reference sequence). The CDR3 loop reads CARAGNSTDTQYF. CDR3 DNA: TGTGCCAGGGCGGGAAATAGCACAGATACGCAGTATTTT.

This chain links TRBV13 with TRBJ2-3; tentatively, D is TRBD2 (6 bases). This CDR3 spans 17 amino acids. The V and J ends lost 0 bases and 4 bases respectively, with 17 bases between them. Germline loops: CDR1 PRHDT, CDR2 FYEKMQ (reference sequence). The CDR3 spells CASSLGDSGGTADTQYF. Here the CDR3 DNA reads TGTGCCAGCAGCTTAGGCGACTCCGGAGGGACCGCAGATACGCAGTATTTT.

The CDR3 sequence: CASSPGQLTYSGANVLTF. The CDR3 DNA reads TGTGCCAGCTCACCCGGACAGTTGACCTACTCTGGGGCCAACGTCCTGACTTTC. The rearrangement links TRBV18 to TRBJ2-6, with TRBD1 as a possible D gene (6 bases). This CDR3 is 18 amino acids long. With 3 bases removed from V and 0 bases from J, the gap between germline ends came to 15 bases. Germline V lookup: CDR1 KGHSH, CDR2 LQKENI. The complete variable domain, with remaining parts taken from reference TRBV18 and TRBJ2-6, reads NAGVMQNPRHLVRRRGQEARLRCSPMKGHSHVYWYRQLPEEGLKFMVYLQKENIIDESGMPKERFSAEFPKEGPSILRIQQVVRGDSAAYFCASSPGQLTYSGANVLTFGAGSRLTVL.

The rearrangement links TRBV18 to TRBJ1-5; 11 nucleotides align to TRBD1. Germline V CDR1 and CDR2: KGHSH, LQKENI. The CDR3 extends over 17 amino acids. Germline trimming cut 0 bases from V and 4 bases from J; bases unmatched to any gene: 5. CDR3 protein: CASSPPGTGGKNQPQHF. The CDR3 coding sequence is TGTGCCAGCTCACCACCCGGGACAGGGGGAAAAAATCAGCCCCAGCATTTT. Supplemented by reference TRBV18 and TRBJ1-5, the full variable domain reads NAGVMQNPRHLVRRRGQEARLRCSPMKGHSHVYWYRQLPEEGLKFMVYLQKENIIDESGMPKERFSAEFPKEGPSILRIQQVVRGDSAAYFCASSPPGTGGKNQPQHFGDGTRLSIL.

The chain uses TRBV5-6 and TRBJ2-1; 10 nucleotides agree with TRBD2. CDR3 length equals 12 residues. The trim removed 4 bases at V and 15 bases at J, leaving 7 bases unmatched. Per the germline V gene, CDR1 is SGHDT and CDR2 is YYEEEE. CDR3 in DNA: TGTGCCAGCAGCCTGGAGCGGGAGGGCCGGTTCTTC. Protein product: CASSLEREGRFF.

The chain is built from TRBV6-5 and TRBJ2-1; 9 nucleotides align to TRBD2. Unmatched junction bases numbered 3, after V lost 2 bases and J lost 4 bases. The CDR3 has 15 amino acids. Germline V gene sequence: CDR1 MNHEY, CDR2 SVGAGI. CDR3 region: CASSYVTSGYNEQFF. The CDR3 DNA sequence: TGTGCCAGCAGTTACGTGACTAGCGGATACAATGAGCAGTTCTTC.

This chain connects TRBV4-1 to TRBJ1-6, with 8 nucleotides matching TRBD1. The trim removed 4 bases at V and 5 bases at J, leaving 4 bases unmatched. Germline lookup yields CDR1 MGHRA and CDR2 YSYEKL. CDR3 size: 15 residues. Here the CDR3 DNA reads TGCGCCAGCAGCCTACGGACAGGGAATAATTCACCCCTCCACTTT. This codes for CASSLRTGNNSPLHF.

This chain joins TRBV10-3 and TRBJ2-1; possible D gene TRBD2, 6 bases. Between the trimmed V and J ends, which lost 5 bases and 0 bases, there was a span of 14 bases. The germline CDR1 and CDR2 sequences are ENHRY and SYGVKD. The CDR3 totals 16 residues. CDR3: CAISSLAESSYNEQFF. DNA for the CDR3: TGTGCCATCAGTTCCTTAGCGGAGAGCTCCTACAATGAGCAGTTCTTC.

The chain carries TRBV5-1 and TRBJ2-2, with 10 bases aligning to TRBD1. CDR1 and CDR2 from the germline V gene are SGHRS and YFSETQ. This CDR3 region has 15 residues. J lost 6 bases, V lost 3 bases, and 5 bases had no gene match. CDR3 in DNA: TGCGCCAGCAGCTCCGGGACAGGGGTGGCCGGGGAGCTGTTTTTT. Its protein is CASSSGTGVAGELFF.